This T cell receptor (beta chain) was sequenced in a study of human T cells and chemical hapten exposure. Study overall: During the roughly 25-week study period, patients had diphenylcyclopropenone applied to the scalp every week.

As originally analysed: With a range of roughly 23,224 to 690,600, the median per sample was around 97,000 TCRs. TCRdb ran MiXCR on the RACE reads and lists one entry per CDR3 protein. TCRdb assigned the V and J calls; the authors' analysis was not used. The table shows approximately 350,000 distinct CDR3 sequences, with under 6.5% occurring only once. Worth noting for this clonotype: No antigen is known for it.

Study-wide points: DPC sensitization produced no change in TCRs with frequency above 1 in 1000.

Noted time point: patch test 2, 6 weeks after DPC sensitization. Treatment meaning: therapeutic diphenylcyclopropenone sensitization with weekly scalp DPC. The drawing of blood occurred before each patch test was applied. CDR3 length equals 16 residues. V was clipped by 4 bases and J by 7 bases, with 17 bases between them. From germline, CDR1 is SEHNR and CDR2 FQNEAQ (reference sequence). The gene calls are TRBV7-9 and TRBJ1-6, with D possibly matching TRBD1 (6 bases). Sequencing used whole blood, obtained in connection with sensitization to the hapten diphenylcyclopropenone (DPC). The clonotype comes from a woman in her late teens or twenties with alopecia areata. Some clones in this sample may be carry-over from other donors' samples. The CDR3 loop reads CASSSQGRGGNSPLHF. CDR3 coding DNA: TGTGCCAGCAGCTCGCAGGGGAGAGGCGGGAATTCACCCCTCCACTTT.